A single sample is the source of the 28 T cell receptor beta chains below, sequenced in a study of T-cell memory formation after mild COVID-19 (TCRdb year 2021). Library prep was done by 5' RACE. TCRdb shows the sequencer as Illumina NovaSeq 6000. The public sequencing data were trimmed at Q25 with fastp and processed into clonotypes with MiXCR by TCRdb, which kept only in-frame beta chains. Every CDR3 protein is listed once, alongside the most common genes and DNA of its rows. For this sample there are around 470,000 distinct CDR3 sequences; approximately 20% appear just once. Around 8.4% of the sample is in the top ten clones. The sequencing sample was made of PBMCs or a T cell subset sorted from them (not recorded which). Receptor source: an adult woman who had mild COVID-19 (a few samples of this study predate the infection). The sample titles of this study are shuffled in the database, so cell type and time point are left out; the donor was told from shared clones.

The chain joins TRBV24-1 to TRBJ2-1, with 7 bases identical to TRBD1. J gave up 6 bases and V 0 bases, and 7 bases lay outside the gene matches. CDR3 length: 16 residues. CDR1 and CDR2 (germline): KGHDR, SFDVKD. CDR3 loop: CATSDLEGAGGNEQFF. CDR3 nucleotides: TGTGCCACCAGTGATTTGGAGGGGGCAGGGGGCAATGAGCAGTTCTTC.

The table lists this clonotype with many counts. The chain couples TRBV4-2 to TRBJ1-2, with 8 bases that match TRBD1. This CDR3 has 17 amino acids. CDR1 is LGHNA, CDR2 YNFKEQ, per germline. The junction had 10 bases not matched to a gene; V was cut back by 0 bases and J by 4 bases. CDR3 sequence: CASSQEWAGGHSYGYTF. The CDR3 nucleotides are TGTGCCAGCAGCCAAGAATGGGCAGGGGGCCACTCCTATGGCTACACCTTC.

Here the CDR3 reads CSARVPSMGGRTDTQYF. CDR3 DNA sequence: TGCAGTGCTAGAGTTCCGAGCATGGGGGGCCGCACAGATACGCAGTATTTT. The chain has TRBV20-1 and TRBJ2-3; D possibly uses TRBD1 or TRBD2 (6 bases each). With 1 base removed from V and 1 base from J, the gap between germline ends came to 18 bases. This CDR3 spans 17 amino acids. The germline V gene encodes CDR1 DFQATT and CDR2 SNEGSKA (reference sequence).

The sample holds many counts of this clonotype. The chain uses TRBV30 and TRBJ2-5; 7 bases fit TRBD1. CDR1 and CDR2 (germline): GTSNPN, SVGIG (reference sequence). The CDR3 has 15 amino acids. V lost 3 bases to trimming and J lost 0 bases; unmatched junction nucleotides: 7. CDR3 sequence: CAWSVGQLDQETQYF. CDR3 bases: TGTGCCTGGAGCGTGGGACAGCTCGACCAAGAGACCCAGTACTTC.

This clonotype was counted only a few times. The chain carries TRBV7-9 and TRBJ2-7; tentatively, D is TRBD2 (6 bases). Trimming took off 5 bases at V and 0 bases at J, with 11 bases between the two ends. The CDR3 spans 14 residues. Germline V lookup: CDR1 SEHNR, CDR2 FQNEAQ (reference sequence). The CDR3 region has the DNA TGTGCCAGCAGCCTACTCGGGGGCTCCTACGAGCAGTACTTC. This sequence encodes CASSLLGGSYEQYF.

Points on this clonotype: One end of the junction is discordant with germline, which a read error may explain. The V gene is TRBV7-7, the J gene TRBJ2-2; a weak D match, TRBD1 (6 bases). Looked up from germline, CDR1 is SSHAT and CDR2 is FNYEAQ (reference sequence). The CDR3 spans 14 residues. CDR3 DNA sequence: TGTGCTAGCAGCTTACCAGGGGCCACCGGGGAGCTGTTTTTT. This gives the protein CASSLPGATGELFF.

This chain links TRBV6-6 with TRBJ1-1, with 8 bases lining up with TRBD1. Trimming at V came to 6 bases and at J to 4 bases, leaving 7 bases not matched to a gene. This CDR3 has 14 residues. Germline V CDR1 and CDR2: MNHNY, SVGAGI (reference sequence). CDR3 residues: CASRQLTGGTEAFF. The CDR3 bases are TGTGCCAGCAGACAACTTACAGGGGGCACTGAAGCTTTCTTT.

This clonotype was seen at least ten times. This chain connects TRBV18 to TRBJ2-1; perhaps TRBD2 as D (6 bases). V shed 0 bases and J shed 7 bases, with 13 bases lying between them. From germline, CDR1 is KGHSH and CDR2 LQKENI. This CDR3 is built from 15 residues. In DNA form, the CDR3 reads TGTGCCAGCTCACCACCGTTACTAGCTCCTAATGAGCAGTTCTTC. Amino acids: CASSPPLLAPNEQFF. Full variable domain (missing parts from reference TRBV18 and TRBJ2-1): NAGVMQNPRHLVRRRGQEARLRCSPMKGHSHVYWYRQLPEEGLKFMVYLQKENIIDESGMPKERFSAEFPKEGPSILRIQQVVRGDSAAYFCASSPPLLAPNEQFFGPGTRLTVL.

J is TRBJ1-1 and V is TRBV9; D unresolved. Germline lookup yields CDR1 SGDLS and CDR2 YYNGEE. This CDR3 is built from 14 residues. V lost 1 base and J lost 5, with 12 bases in between. As DNA, the CDR3 is TGTGCCAGCAGCGTAAGGACGGTGCAGACTGAAGCTTTCTTT. It is translated as CASSVRTVQTEAFF.

This clonotype was observed a few times. The chain carries TRBV4-1 and TRBJ1-1; D is uncertain. The V gene's germline CDR1 is MGHRA and CDR2 YSYEKL. The CDR3 runs 13 residues. V lost 0 bases to trimming and J lost 3 bases, with 5 bases between them. The CDR3 is CASSQDGYTEAFF. Here the CDR3 DNA reads TGCGCCAGCAGCCAAGACGGTTACACTGAAGCTTTCTTT.

This clonotype came up a few times. Here the CDR3 reads CASSLGATGWTEAFF. In DNA form, the CDR3 reads TGCGCCAGCAGCTTGGGGGCGACAGGATGGACTGAAGCTTTCTTT. The chain links TRBV5-1 to TRBJ1-1; D possibly corresponds to TRBD1 (6 bases). V was pared by 0 bases and J by 5 bases, with 14 bases between. Looked up from germline, CDR1 is SGHRS and CDR2 is YFSETQ. The CDR3 spans 15 residues.

The CDR3 sequence is CSVGGGIYQPQHF. For the CDR3, the DNA is TGCAGCGTTGGAGGGGGCATTTACCAGCCCCAGCATTTT. This chain uses TRBV29-1 with TRBJ1-5; 7 bases fit TRBD1. The CDR3 is 13 amino acids. Losses at the gene ends were 4 bases for V and 7 bases for J; bases not matched to a gene: 7. In germline, CDR1 is SQVTM, CDR2 ANQGSEA.

The rearrangement uses TRBV5-1 and TRBJ1-1; D possibly corresponds to TRBD1 (5 bases). Trimming shortened V by 5 bases and J by 1 base, and 12 bases separated the two germline ends. There are 14 residues in the CDR3. The germline V gene has CDR1 SGHRS and CDR2 YFSETQ. Written as DNA, the CDR3 is TGCGCCAGCAGGCAATGGACAACGAACACTGAAGCTTTCTTT. It is translated as CASRQWTTNTEAFF.

The J gene is TRBJ2-2, the V gene TRBV7-9; no clear D gene. Deletions cut 4 bases from V and 6 bases from J, with 6 bases between. This CDR3 spans 12 amino acids. Germline CDR1 SEHNR, CDR2 FQNEAQ (reference sequence). The CDR3 reads CASSYESGELFF. The CDR3 DNA sequence: TGTGCCAGCAGCTACGAATCCGGGGAGCTGTTTTTT. The whole variable domain, remainder taken from reference TRBV7-9 and TRBJ2-2, is DTGVSQNPRHKITKRGQNVTFRCDPISEHNRLYWYRQTLGQGPEFLTYFQNEAQLEKSRLLSDRFSAERPKGSFSTLEIQRTEQGDSAMYLCASSYESGELFFGEGSRLTVL.

The V and J genes are TRBV10-3 and TRBJ1-2; weak D call: TRBD1 (5 bases). The V end was cut by 3 bases, the J end by 5 bases, with 7 bases between. Germline V lookup: CDR1 ENHRY, CDR2 SYGVKD. The length of the CDR3 is 12 residues. CDR3 nucleotides: TGTGCCATCAGTGATCAGGGTTATGGCTACACCTTC. It encodes CAISDQGYGYTF.

The CDR3 is CAISEVSGELFF. The CDR3 nucleotides read TGTGCCATCAGTGAAGTTTCCGGGGAGCTGTTTTTT. The chain links TRBV10-3 to TRBJ2-2; no definite D call. Germline loops: CDR1 ENHRY, CDR2 SYGVKD. This CDR3 is 12 amino acids long. The V and J ends lost 3 bases and 6 bases respectively, with 5 bases between them.

The CDR3 spells CASSEPRFRASYEQYF. CDR3 sequence (DNA): TGTGCCAGCAGTGAGCCCAGATTCAGGGCTTCCTACGAGCAGTACTTC. The rearrangement joins TRBV6-1 to TRBJ2-7, with a tentative D call TRBD1 (5 bases). The length of the CDR3 is 16 residues. Germline CDR1 is MNHNS and CDR2 is SASEGT. The V end lost 3 bases, the J end lost 1 base, and 16 bases lay between the germline ends.

The chain has TRBV7-9 and TRBJ2-7; 10 nucleotides agree with TRBD2. V lost 5 bases to trimming and J lost 3 bases; unmatched junction nucleotides: 4. The CDR3 has 14 residues. The V gene's germline CDR1 is SEHNR and CDR2 FQNEAQ (reference sequence). The CDR3 loop reads CASSRGLAYYEQYF. As DNA, the CDR3 is TGTGCCAGCAGCCGGGGACTAGCGTACTACGAGCAGTACTTC.

This clonotype was found many times. The rearrangement links TRBV29-1 to TRBJ2-2; D is unresolved. This CDR3 region has 13 residues. The V end was cut by 3 bases, the J end by 6 bases, with 11 bases between. CDR1 SQVTM and CDR2 ANQGSEA come from the germline V gene. Here the CDR3 reads CSVDGRWAGELFF. CDR3 nucleotide sequence: TGCAGCGTTGACGGGCGGTGGGCCGGGGAGCTGTTTTTT.

The rearrangement links TRBV24-1 to TRBJ2-5; 9 bases are a match to TRBD2. Trimming took 2 bases from V and 5 from J; bases not matched to a gene: 5. The CDR3 totals 15 residues. The germline gives CDR1 KGHDR, CDR2 SFDVKD. The CDR3 DNA reads as TGTGCCACCAGTGATTCGGCGGGGGGGCTTGAGACCCAGTACTTC. Encoded protein: CATSDSAGGLETQYF.

The V call is TRBV12-3 or TRBV12-4, the J call TRBJ1-3, with a weak D call TRBD1 (5 bases). The V end was cut by 8 bases, the J end by 3 bases, with 14 bases between. This CDR3 is 14 amino acids long. CDR3 coding DNA: TGTGCCAGCTCACAGGCAAAGGGTGGAAACACCATATATTTT. Amino acid sequence: CASSQAKGGNTIYF.

The chain links TRBV5-1 to TRBJ1-5, with 8 positions matching TRBD1. Germline trimming cut 1 base from V and 0 bases from J; bases unmatched to any gene: 6. This CDR3 spans 17 amino acids. Germline CDR1 and CDR2: SGHRS and YFSETQ. The DNA for the CDR3 is TGCGCCAGCAGCTTGTCCCCGACAGGGGATAGCAATCAGCCCCAGCATTTT. Its protein is CASSLSPTGDSNQPQHF.

V and J are TRBV30 and TRBJ2-7; TRBD1 matches 11 bases. The J segment lost 0 bases and the V segment lost 6 bases, leaving 4 bases of the junction unmatched. The CDR3 runs to 14 residues. Looked up from germline, CDR1 is GTSNPN and CDR2 is SVGIG (reference sequence). The CDR3 sequence is CACTGTGGSYEQYF. The DNA of the CDR3 is TGTGCCTGTACCGGGACAGGGGGCTCCTACGAGCAGTACTTC.

This chain links TRBV4-1 with TRBJ2-7; TRBD2 aligns across 8 bases. Germline CDR1 MGHRA, CDR2 YSYEKL. The CDR3 sequence is 16 residues long. V lost 2 bases and J lost 0; bases outside the gene matches: 6. CDR3: CASSQTTSVGSYEQYF. The CDR3 DNA reads as TGCGCCAGCAGCCAAACGACTAGCGTGGGCTCCTACGAGCAGTACTTC.

This chain joins TRBV6-2 or TRBV6-3 and TRBJ2-7; 7 bases are a match to TRBD2. V shed 0 bases, J shed 0 bases, and the junction held 8 bases outside the gene matches. This CDR3 spans 17 amino acids. Looked up from germline, CDR1 is MNHEY and CDR2 is SVGEGT. In DNA form, the CDR3 reads TGTGCCAGCAGTTACTCTTGGGTAGCGGGTGTCTCCTACGAGCAGTACTTC. Its protein product is CASSYSWVAGVSYEQYF.

This clonotype was counted a few times. The V call is TRBV6-2 or TRBV6-3, the J call TRBJ2-7; TRBD1 is a possible D gene (5 bases). CDR3 length equals 13 residues. V lost 6 bases, J lost 3 bases, and 12 bases lay in between. Germline CDR1 is MNHEY and CDR2 is SVGEGT. CDR3 nucleotides: TGTGCCAGCAGGCGATCGACAGACTACGAGCAGTACTTC. Residues: CASRRSTDYEQYF.

This clonotype was counted between two and nine times. The CDR3 DNA reads as TGTGCCAGCAGCTCCCCGGTGGGGGCGGGCACCTACAATGAGCAGTTCTTC. Protein product: CASSSPVGAGTYNEQFF. V gene TRBV7-8 combines with J gene TRBJ2-1; D may be TRBD1 (6 bases). Trimming shortened V by 4 bases and J by 2 bases, and 18 bases separated the two germline ends. This CDR3 contains 17 residues. CDR1 SGHVS and CDR2 FQNEAQ come from the germline V gene.

Only a few counts were recorded for this clonotype. For the CDR3, the DNA is TGCGCCAGCAGTGAGTCGACGAACAGGGGAAGGGGCAATCAGCCCCAGCATTTT. It specifies CASSESTNRGRGNQPQHF. The rearrangement links TRBV10-2 to TRBJ1-5; 7 positions agree with TRBD1. After removal of 0 bases from V and 2 bases from J, the junction contained 10 bases not matched to a gene. The CDR3 runs to 18 residues. Germline values: CDR1 WSHSY, CDR2 SAAADI.